The clone carrying this T cell receptor (beta chain) has just a few counts. Its antigen is still unknown. The data were taken from a study of cytomegalovirus exposure and HLA in healthy donors. Broader study findings: A later analysis by the authors found several of the most significant clusters apparently linked to common viral pathogens. Relative to equally common others, HLA-associated TCR beta chains showed greater clonal expansion in a later analysis.

Primers included in the PCR were 60 Vbeta and 13 Jbeta primers. Assay: immunoSEQ multiplex PCR; the TCRdb copy retains only in-frame clones and omits some. The data contain some 120,000 clones, 81% of them singletons. The length of the CDR3 is 15 residues. V dropped 4 bases and J dropped 7; count of bases not matched to a gene: 8. Germline loops: CDR1 SGHRS, CDR2 YFSETQ. The receptor comes from a woman in her thirties in good health and CMV-seronegative. Sample: PBMCs. The rearrangement links TRBV5-1 to TRBJ2-5; 12 bases are shared with TRBD1. The CDR3 region has the DNA TGCGCCAGCAGCCCGGAGGGACAGGGGGCAAGGACCCAGTACTTC. It codes for CASSPEGQGARTQYF.